These 15 T cell receptor beta chains originate from one sample sequenced in a study of T cell responses to AZD1222 COVID-19 vaccine. Here immunoSEQ multiplex PCR was the method, and the copy in TCRdb shows in-frame clones only, minus some. The data hold approximately 120,000 clones, with 90% observed a single time. Sequenced material: peripheral blood, taken on day 0 of MenACWY control vaccination. The receptors come from an adult in good health.

The sample holds a few counts of this clone. The gene calls are TRBV19 and TRBJ1-1; possible D gene TRBD1, 5 bases. The CDR3 contains 12 residues. Per germline, CDR1 LNHDA and CDR2 SQIVND (reference sequence). Trimming cost V 5 bases and J 7 bases, with 11 bases left between them. Written as DNA, the CDR3 is TGTGCCAGTAGTTATCCAGGGCATGAAGCTTTCTTT. It yields the protein CASSYPGHEAFF.

This sequence joins TRBV28 and TRBJ2-7; D is ambiguous. This CDR3 has 11 residues. CDR1 is MDHEN and CDR2 is SYDVKM in the germline V gene. V lost 6 bases and J 4 bases, leaving 7 bases between the germline ends. This CDR3 is CASRKSYEQYF. The CDR3 DNA is TGTGCCAGCAGGAAGAGTTACGAGCAGTACTTC.

The gene calls are TRBV3-1 (or the pseudogene TRBV3-2) and TRBJ2-2; possibly TRBD2 for D (6 bases). Trimming took off 4 bases at V and 5 bases at J, with 14 bases between the two ends. The germline CDR1 and CDR2 sequences are LGHDT and YNNKEL (reference sequence). CDR3 length: 15 amino acids. The CDR3 DNA sequence: TGTGCCAGCAGCCTAGGGGCGGGGCGGACCGGGGAGCTGTTTTTT. Amino acid sequence: CASSLGAGRTGELFF.

The chain joins TRBV18 to TRBJ1-1; a weak D match, TRBD1 (5 bases). Trimming removed 5 bases at V and 0 bases at J, with 13 bases between. CDR3 length: 15 amino acids. Germline CDR1 is KGHSH and CDR2 is LQKENI. CDR3 DNA: TGTGCCAGCTCAATAGACGGACAATTGAACACTGAAGCTTTCTTT. Encoded protein: CASSIDGQLNTEAFF. The full variable domain, with the rest looked up from reference TRBV18 and TRBJ1-1, is NAGVMQNPRHLVRRRGQEARLRCSPMKGHSHVYWYRQLPEEGLKFMVYLQKENIIDESGMPKERFSAEFPKEGPSILRIQQVVRGDSAAYFCASSIDGQLNTEAFFGQGTRLTVV.

This clone was detected once. The chain couples TRBV5-1 to TRBJ2-2; D is unclear. Trimming shortened V by 0 bases and J by 6 bases, and 15 bases separated the two germline ends. Germline CDR1 reads SGHRS; CDR2 reads YFSETQ. This CDR3 region has 16 residues. The CDR3 bases are TGCGCCAGCAGCTTGGGGAGCCCCGGGCTTTCCGGGGAGCTGTTTTTT. As protein: CASSLGSPGLSGELFF.

This clone was counted once. V gene TRBV19 combines with J gene TRBJ2-7, with D perhaps TRBD1 (6 bases). From germline, CDR1 is LNHDA and CDR2 SQIVND (reference sequence). Trimming cost V 4 bases and J 2 bases, with 12 bases left between them. The CDR3 runs 14 residues. CDR3 sequence: CASSSRDIAYEQYF. DNA of the CDR3: TGTGCCAGTAGTAGCCGGGACATCGCCTACGAGCAGTACTTC.

This rearrangement joins TRBV5-5 to TRBJ1-4; TRBD1 is a possible D gene (5 bases). CDR1 and CDR2 (germline): SGHKS, YYEKEE (reference sequence). V was trimmed by 4 bases and J by 8 bases, leaving 12 bases between them. The CDR3 contains 13 residues. This CDR3 reads CASSQTDREKLFF. CDR3 bases: TGTGCCAGCAGCCAGACAGACCGCGAAAAACTGTTTTTT. The whole variable domain, remainder taken from reference TRBV5-5 and TRBJ1-4, is DAGVTQSPTHLIKTRGQQVTLRCSPISGHKSVSWYQQVLGQGPQFIFQYYEKEERGRGNFPDRFSARQFPNYSSELNVNALLLGDSALYLCASSQTDREKLFFGSGTQLSVL.

The V gene is TRBV6-5, the J gene TRBJ2-1; D call uncertain. Germline V gives CDR1 MNHEY, CDR2 SVGAGI. V gave up 5 bases and J gave up 4 bases, with 6 bases separating them. This CDR3 has 12 amino acids. CDR3 sequence reads: CASSQNYNEQFF. Written as DNA, the CDR3 is TGTGCCAGCAGTCAGAATTACAATGAGCAGTTCTTC.

The chain recombines TRBV30 with TRBJ1-5; 11 nucleotides agree with TRBD1. Germline V lookup: CDR1 GTSNPN, CDR2 SVGIG (reference sequence). The CDR3 covers 16 residues. The J segment lost 4 bases and the V segment lost 2 bases, leaving 7 bases of the junction unmatched. DNA of the CDR3: TGTGCCTGGAGTAGTTGGACAGGGGGCGGGAATCAGCCCCAGCATTTT. Amino acids: CAWSSWTGGGNQPQHF.

The chain is built from TRBV29-1 and TRBJ2-3, with D hard to call. This CDR3 has 10 amino acids. V was pared by 6 bases and J by 2 bases, with 3 bases between. Germline-derived CDR1 and CDR2 are SQVTM and ANQGSEA. The CDR3 coding sequence is TGCAGCGTCTACACAGATACGCAGTATTTT. Protein: CSVYTDTQYF.

This clone was seen once. The rearrangement links TRBV4-2 to TRBJ1-1; 9 positions match TRBD1. V shed 1 base and J 12 bases; nucleotides not matched to a gene: 3. CDR1 and CDR2 from the germline V gene are LGHNA and YNFKEQ. The CDR3 contains 12 residues. The CDR3 protein is CASSQANRGPFF. For the CDR3, the DNA is TGTGCCAGCAGCCAAGCAAACAGGGGGCCTTTCTTT.

This chain connects TRBV7-9 to TRBJ2-1; 7 nucleotides match TRBD2. Germline values: CDR1 SEHNR, CDR2 FQNEAQ (reference sequence). This CDR3 contains 14 residues. With V trimmed by 5 bases and J by 6 bases, 7 bases remained unmatched. CDR3 nucleotide sequence: TGTGCCAGCAGCACTGGACTAGGCGGCAATGAGCAGTTCTTC. Its translation is CASSTGLGGNEQFF.

The chain has TRBV11-3 and TRBJ2-1; 11 bases align to TRBD2. The V gene's germline CDR1 is SGHNT and CDR2 YENEEA. V trimming: 5 bases; J trimming: 4 bases; junction bases outside the gene matches: 7. CDR3 size: 16 residues. The CDR3 loop reads CASSRTGTSGYNEQFF. DNA of the CDR3: TGTGCCAGCAGCCGGACCGGGACTAGCGGTTACAATGAGCAGTTCTTC.

This chain joins TRBV9 and TRBJ2-1, with 10 bases identical to TRBD2. V shed 7 bases and J 9 bases; nucleotides not matched to a gene: 16. CDR3 length: 16 residues. Germline V lookup: CDR1 SGDLS, CDR2 YYNGEE. The CDR3 sequence: CASGNFEAGGPSEQFF. CDR3 in DNA: TGTGCCAGCGGTAATTTTGAAGCGGGAGGGCCCTCTGAGCAGTTCTTC.

This chain uses TRBV5-1 with TRBJ2-2, with a tentative D call TRBD2 (5 bases). The CDR3 loop spans 14 amino acids. V shed 0 bases and J shed 7 bases, with 10 bases lying between them. Germline CDR1 is SGHRS and CDR2 is YFSETQ. The CDR3 spells CASSLAVAGGELFF. As DNA, the CDR3 is TGCGCCAGCAGCTTGGCCGTGGCGGGCGGGGAGCTGTTTTTT.